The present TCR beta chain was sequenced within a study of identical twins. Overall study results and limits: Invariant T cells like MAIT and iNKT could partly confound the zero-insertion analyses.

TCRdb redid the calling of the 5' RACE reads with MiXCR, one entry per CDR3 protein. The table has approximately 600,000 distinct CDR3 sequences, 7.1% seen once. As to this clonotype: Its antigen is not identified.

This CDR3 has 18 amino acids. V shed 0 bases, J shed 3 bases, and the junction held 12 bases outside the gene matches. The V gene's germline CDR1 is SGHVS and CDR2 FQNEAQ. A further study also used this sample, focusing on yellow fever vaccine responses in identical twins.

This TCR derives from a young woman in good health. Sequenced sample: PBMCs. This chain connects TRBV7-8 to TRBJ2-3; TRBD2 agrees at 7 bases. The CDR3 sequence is CASSLADETSWGTDTQYF. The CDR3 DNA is TGTGCCAGCAGCTTAGCCGACGAGACTAGCTGGGGAACAGATACGCAGTATTTT.